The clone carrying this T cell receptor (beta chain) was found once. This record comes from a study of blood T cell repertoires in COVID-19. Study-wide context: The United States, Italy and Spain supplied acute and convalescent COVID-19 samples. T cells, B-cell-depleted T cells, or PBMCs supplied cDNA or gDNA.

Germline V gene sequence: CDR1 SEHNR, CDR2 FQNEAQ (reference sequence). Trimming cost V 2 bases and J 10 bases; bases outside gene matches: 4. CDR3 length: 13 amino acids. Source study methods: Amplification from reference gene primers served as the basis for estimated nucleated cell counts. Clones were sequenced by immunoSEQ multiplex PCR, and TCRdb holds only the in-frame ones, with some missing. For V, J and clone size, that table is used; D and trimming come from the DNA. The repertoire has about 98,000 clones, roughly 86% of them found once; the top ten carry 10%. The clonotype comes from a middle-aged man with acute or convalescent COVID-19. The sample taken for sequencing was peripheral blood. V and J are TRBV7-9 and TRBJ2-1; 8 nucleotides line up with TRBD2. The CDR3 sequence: CASSLSSSGEQFF. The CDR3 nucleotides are TGTGCCAGCAGCTTAAGTTCTAGCGGGGAGCAGTTCTTC.